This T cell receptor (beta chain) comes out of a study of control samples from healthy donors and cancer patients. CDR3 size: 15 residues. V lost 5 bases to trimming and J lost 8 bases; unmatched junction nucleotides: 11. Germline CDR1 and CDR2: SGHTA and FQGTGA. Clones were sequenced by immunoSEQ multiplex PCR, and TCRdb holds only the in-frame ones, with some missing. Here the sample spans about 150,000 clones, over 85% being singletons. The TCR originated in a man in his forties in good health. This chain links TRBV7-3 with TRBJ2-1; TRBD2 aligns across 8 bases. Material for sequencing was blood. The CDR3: CASSPGLVSGYEQFF. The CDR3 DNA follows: TGTGCCAGCAGCCCGGGACTAGTTAGTGGCTATGAGCAGTTCTTC. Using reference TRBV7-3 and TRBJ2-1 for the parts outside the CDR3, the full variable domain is GAGVSQTPSNKVTEKGKYVELRCDPISGHTALYWYRQSLGQGPEFLIYFQGTGAADDSGLPNDRFFAVRPEGSVSTLKIQRTERGDSAVYLCASSPGLVSGYEQFFGPGTRLTVL.